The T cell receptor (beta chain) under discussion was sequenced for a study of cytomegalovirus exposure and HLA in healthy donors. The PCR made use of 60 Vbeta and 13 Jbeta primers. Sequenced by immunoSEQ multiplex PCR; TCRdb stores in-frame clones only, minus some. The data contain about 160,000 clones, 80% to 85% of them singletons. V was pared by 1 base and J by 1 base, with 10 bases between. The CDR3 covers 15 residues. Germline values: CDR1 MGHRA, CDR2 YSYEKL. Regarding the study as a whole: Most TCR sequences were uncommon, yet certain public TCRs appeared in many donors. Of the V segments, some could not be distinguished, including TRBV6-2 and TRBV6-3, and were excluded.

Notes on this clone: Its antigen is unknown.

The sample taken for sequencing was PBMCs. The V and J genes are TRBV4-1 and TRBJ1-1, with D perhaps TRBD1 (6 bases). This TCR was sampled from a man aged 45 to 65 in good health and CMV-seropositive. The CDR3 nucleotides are TGCGCCAGCAGCCAAGGTACAGGGTCGAACACTGAAGCTTTCTTT. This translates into CASSQGTGSNTEAFF.